Following are 26 T cell receptor beta chains from one sample sequenced in a study of blood T cell repertoires in COVID-19. Profiling relied on immunoSEQ multiplex PCR, and the TCRdb table lists in-frame clones only, not all of them. The repertoire holds around 200,000 clones, with about 91% as singletons. The sample comprised PBMCs or T cells enriched from blood (not recorded which). These receptors all come from a woman between 40 and 55 years old with acute COVID-19.

The chain uses TRBV30 and TRBJ2-3, with a weak D call TRBD2 (6 bases). The CDR3 length is 13 residues. The ends were cut back, 4 bases at V and 1 base at J, with 9 bases in the middle. CDR1 is GTSNPN and CDR2 is SVGIG in the germline V gene (reference sequence). The CDR3 DNA reads TGTGCCTGGAATGGCGGGGGCACAGATACGCAGTATTTT. It is translated as CAWNGGGTDTQYF.

This chain connects TRBV27 to TRBJ2-6, with TRBD1 identical over 7 bases. CDR1 and CDR2 from the germline V gene are MNHEY and SMNVEV (reference sequence). V was pared by 7 bases and J by 4 bases, with 10 bases of the junction left unmatched. There are 16 residues in the CDR3. CDR3 coding DNA: TGTGCCAGCAATAAATTAACAGGGGAGGGGGCCAACGTCCTGACTTTC. Its translation: CASNKLTGEGANVLTF. The full variable domain, its missing parts supplied by reference TRBV27 and TRBJ2-6, is EAQVTQNPRYLITVTGKKLTVTCSQNMNHEYMSWYRQDPGLGLRQIYYSMNVEVTDKGDVPEGYKVSRKEKRNFPLILESPSPNQTSLYFCASNKLTGEGANVLTFGAGSRLTVL.

The chain employs TRBV3-1 (or the pseudogene TRBV3-2) and TRBJ2-5, with 10 positions matching TRBD1. The length of the CDR3 is 16 residues. V trimming: 3 bases; J trimming: 4 bases; junction bases outside the gene matches: 8. Germline V lookup: CDR1 LGHDT, CDR2 YNNKEL (reference sequence). The CDR3 spells CASSHPKTGGVETQYF. CDR3 bases: TGTGCCAGCAGCCATCCCAAGACAGGGGGCGTAGAGACCCAGTACTTC.

This clone was detected only a few times. The chain links TRBV5-1 to TRBJ1-1, with TRBD1 identical over 10 bases. Germline V CDR1 and CDR2: SGHRS, YFSETQ. The trim removed 0 bases at V and 4 bases at J, leaving 3 bases unmatched. This CDR3 comprises 15 residues. CDR3 protein: CASSLAGTGATEAFF. As DNA, the CDR3 is TGCGCCAGCAGCTTGGCCGGGACAGGGGCCACTGAAGCTTTCTTT.

This clone has just one count. The chain uses TRBV18 and TRBJ2-2, with D uncertain. The CDR3 has 17 residues. The germline CDR1 and CDR2 sequences are KGHSH and LQKENI. The V and J ends lost 3 bases and 0 bases respectively, with 14 bases between them. The CDR3 loop is CASSPQNIAANTGELFF. DNA for the CDR3: TGTGCCAGCTCACCGCAGAACATCGCGGCGAACACCGGGGAGCTGTTTTTT.

The chain is built from TRBV6-1 and TRBJ1-3; D is undetermined. Germline lookup yields CDR1 MNHNS and CDR2 SASEGT. The CDR3 spans 14 residues. Trimming took 2 bases from V and 2 from J, leaving 7 bases between them. DNA of the CDR3: TGTGCCAGCAGTGAATACTCCACTGGAAACACCATATATTTT. Amino acids: CASSEYSTGNTIYF.

This chain connects TRBV30 to TRBJ1-1; D gene unclear. Per germline, CDR1 GTSNPN and CDR2 SVGIG (reference sequence). The CDR3 consists of 14 residues. The V and J ends lost 0 bases and 0 bases respectively, with 8 bases between them. CDR3 DNA sequence: TGTGCCTGGAGTGTTTCTCCAGTGAACACTGAAGCTTTCTTT. Translated, it gives CAWSVSPVNTEAFF.

The chain employs TRBV29-1 and TRBJ2-7, with 9 bases identical to TRBD2. Germline CDR1 is SQVTM and CDR2 is ANQGSEA. V dropped 6 bases and J dropped 6; count of bases not matched to a gene: 15. This CDR3 comprises 15 residues. The CDR3 reads CSVTILSGTSIEQYF. The CDR3, as DNA: TGCAGCGTGACTATACTATCCGGGACTAGCATCGAGCAGTACTTC.

The CDR3 DNA reads TGTGCCAGCTCGGAACAGGGGGATACTGAAGCTTTCTTT. Translating gives CASSEQGDTEAFF. This chain connects TRBV18 to TRBJ1-1, with 8 nucleotides matching TRBD1. V was clipped by 6 bases and J by 5 bases; unmatched bases: 5. Germline lookup yields CDR1 KGHSH and CDR2 LQKENI. CDR3 length: 13 amino acids.

The chain has TRBV27 and TRBJ2-7, with a weak D call TRBD2 (5 bases). The CDR3 totals 14 residues. The germline V gene has CDR1 MNHEY and CDR2 SMNVEV (reference sequence). Trimming removed 6 bases at V and 7 bases at J, with 19 bases between. CDR3: CASSTTNSRGEQYF. The DNA for the CDR3 is TGTGCCAGCAGCACGACAAACTCTAGAGGGGAGCAGTACTTC.

This clone showed up just once. This rearrangement joins TRBV7-8 to TRBJ1-1, with no clear D. The CDR3 is 15 amino acids. The ends were cut back, 2 bases at V and 1 base at J, with 11 bases in the middle. Germline CDR1 SGHVS, CDR2 FQNEAQ. The CDR3 nucleotides read TGTGCCAGCAGCTTAACTAATGGTCAGAACACTGAAGCTTTCTTT. Amino acids: CASSLTNGQNTEAFF. Based on the CDR3 plus reference TRBV7-8 and TRBJ1-1, the full variable domain is GAGVSQSPRYKVAKRGQDVALRCDPISGHVSLFWYQQALGQGPEFLTYFQNEAQLDKSGLPSDRFFAERPEGSVSTLKIQRTQQEDSAVYLCASSLTNGQNTEAFFGQGTRLTVV.

The chain uses TRBV7-8 and TRBJ2-1; 16 nucleotides line up with TRBD2. The length of the CDR3 is 14 residues. Trimming removed 8 bases from V and 7 bases from J; junction bases left unmatched: 2. Germline V gene data show CDR1 as SGHVS and CDR2 as FQNEAQ. The CDR3 coding sequence is TGTGCCAGCGGGACTAGCGGGAGGGCTAATGAGCAGTTCTTC. Amino acids: CASGTSGRANEQFF. Looking up the rest from reference TRBV7-8 and TRBJ2-1 gives the full variable domain: GAGVSQSPRYKVAKRGQDVALRCDPISGHVSLFWYQQALGQGPEFLTYFQNEAQLDKSGLPSDRFFAERPEGSVSTLKIQRTQQEDSAVYLCASGTSGRANEQFFGPGTRLTVL.

The V and J genes are TRBV12-5 and TRBJ2-5, with 8 bases that match TRBD2. The CDR3 is made up of 14 amino acids. The germline CDR1 and CDR2 sequences are LGHNT and FRNRAP. J gave up 5 bases and V 1 base, and 3 bases lay outside the gene matches. The CDR3 here is CASGLGLARETQYF. Here the CDR3 DNA reads TGTGCTAGTGGTTTGGGACTAGCGAGGGAGACCCAGTACTTC.

The chain is built from TRBV5-5 and TRBJ1-4; D remains ambiguous. Deletions cut 0 bases from V and 0 bases from J, with 9 bases between. CDR1 is SGHKS and CDR2 is YYEKEE in the germline V gene (reference sequence). CDR3 size: 16 residues. In DNA form, the CDR3 reads TGTGCCAGCAGCTTGGACCCCGCGGCAACTAATGAAAAACTGTTTTTT. This translates into CASSLDPAATNEKLFF.

The V call is TRBV3-1 (or the pseudogene TRBV3-2), the J call TRBJ2-7, with 11 bases fitting TRBD2. V shed 8 bases, J shed 3 bases, and the junction held 18 bases outside the gene matches. The V gene's germline CDR1 is LGHDT and CDR2 YNNKEL (reference sequence). The CDR3 totals 18 residues. CDR3 nucleotides: TGTGCCAGCGCTCTACAGAGGCCCCTAGCGGGGGGCCTCTACGAGCAGTACTTC. Encoded protein: CASALQRPLAGGLYEQYF.

This clone has just one count. The CDR3: CASSLSSLKTQYF. CDR3 DNA: TGTGCCAGCAGCTTGAGTAGCTTAAAGACCCAGTACTTC. The chain recombines TRBV5-5 with TRBJ2-5; D ambiguous. The germline V and J ends were trimmed by 1 base and 6 bases, with 10 bases remaining between them. This CDR3 has 13 residues. Germline-derived CDR1 and CDR2 are SGHKS and YYEKEE (reference sequence).

The V and J genes are TRBV3-1 (or the pseudogene TRBV3-2) and TRBJ2-1; D possibly corresponds to TRBD1 (5 bases). The ends were cut back, 4 bases at V and 3 bases at J, with 13 bases in the middle. The germline gives CDR1 LGHDT, CDR2 YNNKEL (reference sequence). The CDR3 has 15 amino acids. DNA of the CDR3: TGTGCCAGCAGCCGCCGGCCCAGGGACTACAATGAGCAGTTCTTC. Its protein is CASSRRPRDYNEQFF.

V usage is TRBV19 and J usage is TRBJ1-1; tentatively, D is TRBD1 (5 bases). The germline CDR1 and CDR2 sequences are LNHDA and SQIVND (reference sequence). The CDR3 is 14 amino acids. V dropped 7 bases and J dropped 0 bases, with 12 bases sitting between them. Written as DNA, the CDR3 is TGTGCCAGTACCGTGCGGGGCCTGAACACTGAAGCTTTCTTT. This translates into CASTVRGLNTEAFF.

V and J are TRBV29-1 and TRBJ2-5; 15 bases line up with TRBD2. This CDR3 spans 14 amino acids. V lost 7 bases, J lost 8 bases, and 8 bases stayed unmatched. The germline CDR1 and CDR2 sequences are SQVTM and ANQGSEA. The CDR3: CSADGTSGGNTQYF. DNA for the CDR3: TGCAGCGCAGACGGGACTAGCGGGGGGAATACCCAGTACTTC. Supplemented by reference TRBV29-1 and TRBJ2-5, the full variable domain reads SAVISQKPSRDICQRGTSLTIQCQVDSQVTMMFWYRQQPGQSLTLIATANQGSEATYESGFVIDKFPISRPNLTFSTLTVSNMSPEDSSIYLCSADGTSGGNTQYFGPGTRLLVL.

The chain is built from TRBV2 and TRBJ2-3, with 10 nucleotides matching TRBD2. Germline CDR1 reads SNHLY; CDR2 reads FYNNEI. The trim removed 5 bases at V and 4 bases at J, leaving 6 bases unmatched. This CDR3 has 15 amino acids. This CDR3 is CASSKTSGMADTQYF. The CDR3 DNA sequence: TGTGCCAGCAGTAAAACTAGCGGGATGGCAGATACGCAGTATTTT.

CDR3 sequence: CASSSRQGSWEKLFF. CDR3 in DNA: TGCGCCAGCAGCTCACGACAGGGTTCGTGGGAAAAACTGTTTTTT. The chain recombines TRBV4-1 with TRBJ1-4, with 7 bases identical to TRBD1. CDR1 and CDR2 from the germline V gene are MGHRA and YSYEKL. The V and J ends lost 5 bases and 8 bases, in that order; junction bases with no gene match: 11. The CDR3 has 15 amino acids.

In this sample, this clone turned up once. Other DNA sequences of this sample code for an identical CDR3. The chain uses TRBV7-2 and TRBJ2-5, with 16 bases matching TRBD2. The CDR3 sequence is 16 residues long. The V gene's germline CDR1 is SGHTA and CDR2 FQGNSA. V lost 5 bases to trimming and J lost 5 bases; unmatched junction nucleotides: 5. CDR3 DNA: TGTGCCAGCAGCCCGGGACTAGCGGGGGGGCGTGAGACCCAGTACTTC. Translation: CASSPGLAGGRETQYF.

This clone occurred a few times. The chain carries TRBV6-2 or TRBV6-3 and TRBJ2-7; the D gene is possibly TRBD2 (6 bases). Looked up from germline, CDR1 is MNHEY and CDR2 is SVGEGT. The V gene lost 6 bases and the J gene lost 2 bases, with 17 bases spanning the gap. The CDR3 consists of 15 residues. This chain's CDR3 is CASSLEGGGAYEQYF. The CDR3 DNA sequence: TGTGCCAGCAGCCTGGAGGGAGGCGGGGCCTACGAGCAGTACTTC.

The chain is built from TRBV7-2 and TRBJ2-1; possible D gene TRBD2, 6 bases. V lost 1 base to trimming and J lost 2 bases, with 9 bases between them. The CDR3 has 15 amino acids. Germline CDR1 is SGHTA and CDR2 is FQGNSA. DNA for the CDR3: TGTGCCAGCAGCTTAGGTGGAGGGGCCTACAATGAGCAGTTCTTC. Amino acid sequence: CASSLGGGAYNEQFF.

J is TRBJ2-7 and V is TRBV4-1, with D possibly TRBD2 on 5 matching bases. This CDR3 region has 16 residues. The germline V gene encodes CDR1 MGHRA and CDR2 YSYEKL. V shed 1 base and J shed 2 bases, with 15 bases lying between them. CDR3 protein: CASSQVIGDPTYEQYF. CDR3 coding DNA: TGCGCCAGCAGCCAAGTAATCGGGGATCCTACCTACGAGCAGTACTTC.

J is TRBJ1-2 and V is TRBV6-2 or TRBV6-3; a possible D gene is TRBD1 (5 bases). The V end was cut by 6 bases, the J end by 8 bases, with 19 bases between. The CDR3 sequence is 14 residues long. Germline V gene lookup returns CDR1 MNHEY and CDR2 SVGEGT. In DNA form, the CDR3 reads TGTGCCAGCAGCCGGGACCGAGTCCGGGGGGGCTACACCTTC. Its translation: CASSRDRVRGGYTF.